This T cell receptor beta chain emerged from a study of OX40 agonist ivuxolimab in advanced cancers. Background for the entire study: Ivuxolimab was a fully human IgG2 agonistic monoclonal antibody targeting the costimulatory receptor OX40 (CD134). Intravenous ivuxolimab was administered to patients every 2 weeks at six dose levels: 0.01, 0.1, 0.3, 1.5, 3 and 10 mg/kg. Of the approximately 50 dose-escalation patients, hepatocellular carcinoma was present in about 20, melanoma in roughly 15, renal cell carcinoma in 9 and head and neck cancer in 9. The dose-escalation cohort was almost 85% male with a mean age of about 54 years, ranging from about 23 to 85. Prior anti-PD-1, anti-PD-L1 or anti-CTLA-4 therapy was permitted, and 30% to 50% of dose-escalation patients had received checkpoint inhibitors. Partial responses occurred in three dose-escalation patients, of whom one had hepatocellular carcinoma and two had cutaneous melanoma. The point of sequencing TCRbeta in the periphery was to test whether ivuxolimab changed TCR sequence diversity and drove clonal T-cell expansion. The paper reports the monotherapy dose-escalation portion (N = 52 patients) of the phase I ivuxolimab trial. Overall results and qualifications from the work: After ivuxolimab, more expanded clones were found on average in CD8+ T cells than in CD4+ T cells. Clonal expansion of both CD4+ and CD8+ blood T cells was observed from baseline to week 6 at doses 0.1 to 3.0 mg/kg. In partial responders in the 0.1-3.0 mg/kg groups, normalized peripheral clonal expansion was found to be among the lowest, especially among CD8+ T cells. Low levels of normalized T-cell clonal expansion were also shown by some nonresponding patients. Antigen specificity was not determined for the clonally expanded peripheral T cells.

Patients with autoimmune disease history or receiving systemic immunosuppression were excluded from the trial. Peripheral blood for TCR sequencing was collected from all dose cohorts at baseline, on cycle 4 day 1, and on cycle 7 day 1. The samples were drawn from a first-in-human, open-label, multicenter phase I dose-escalation trial of ivuxolimab. Adults with locally advanced or metastatic melanoma, renal cell, hepatocellular, or head and neck squamous cell carcinoma were enrolled in the trial. CD4+ and CD8+ T cells were sorted separately from peripheral blood before TCR sequencing. Remarks on this clone: Its antigen is not yet known. It has no much larger one-base neighbor in the sample; base qualities were not kept.

The CDR3 covers 14 residues, taking in both the cysteine and the phenylalanine. Here the CDR3 DNA is all that survives: 42 bases in frame from base 1. From a lookup of the germline V gene, CDR1 and CDR2 are SNHLY and FYNNEI. Ends trimmed: V by 5 bases, J by 0 bases; bases unmatched to a gene: 1. Genomic DNA was extracted from sorted cells for sequencing of the TCRbeta CDR3 region. TCRbeta CDR3 regions were sequenced using the immunoSEQ Assay. Drawn from immuneACCESS, this table holds only the in-frame rearrangements with V and J called that TCRdb kept. Clones are partly lost; checked studies trace under half to an unresolved V gene and leave the rest unexplained. The sample yields tens of thousands of clones; around 93% were counted once. Of the sample, roughly 1.9% is held by the ten largest clones.

The chain is made from TRBV2 and TRBJ1-5; 7 bases in the middle match TRBD1. This TCR derives from an adult with an advanced solid tumor such as melanoma, head and neck, liver or kidney cancer. Sequenced material: CD4+ or CD8+ T cells sorted from blood, taken in a trial of the OX40 agonist ivuxolimab. The CDR3 sequence is CASSRTGSNQPQHF. The DNA sequence follows: TGTGCCAGCAGTAGGACAGGTAGCAATCAGCCCCAGCATTTT.